Listed below are T cell receptor beta chains from one sample, sequenced in a study of cytomegalovirus exposure and HLA in healthy donors. Sequencing was performed with immunoSEQ multiplex PCR; in TCRdb, only in-frame clones are kept and a portion is missing. The sample comprises 180,000 or so clones, roughly 83% of which are singletons, and 2.3% rests with the top ten. The sample consisted of PBMCs. Every receptor here comes from a woman aged 45-59 years in good health and CMV-seronegative. CDR3s include the opening cysteine and the closing phenylalanine or tryptophan. D genes are given only for firm matches. Clone size is stated in some rows and not others, as once, few, many or a class when expanded.

.,TRBD2,TRBJ2-4,TRBV27,TGTGCCAGCAGTCCCCGGGGGGGGTCAAACATTCAGTACTTC,CASSPRGGSNIQYF
.,.,TRBJ1-2,TRBV6-6,TGTGCCGCCGGGTTGAACTATGGCTACACCTTC,CAAGLNYGYTF
.,.,TRBJ2-7,TRBV6-5,TGTGCCAGCAGTTACTCATCAGCCTACGAGCAGTACTTC,CASSYSSAYEQYF
few,TRBD1,TRBJ1-2,TRBV28,TGTGCCAGCAGTTCGCCACAGGGGGCGCTTGGCTACACCTTC,CASSSPQGALGYTF
.,.,TRBJ1-3,TRBV9,TGTGCCAGCAGCCCCCCGGGGTATGGAAACACCATATATTTT,CASSPPGYGNTIYF
.,.,TRBJ1-2,TRBV7-2,TGTGCCAGCAGCTCCAACGACAGAGCTAACTATGGCTACACCTTC,CASSSNDRANYGYTF
.,TRBD1,TRBJ2-1,TRBV7-2,TGTGCCAGCAGCTTAGACAGGGGAGATGAGCAGTTCTTC,CASSLDRGDEQFF
few,.,TRBJ2-2,TRBV14,TGTGCCAGCAGCCGACGAAGTGGGGGGTACGACGACACCGGGGAGCTGTTTTTT,CASSRRSGGYDDTGELFF
once,.,TRBJ1-2,TRBV27,TGTGCCAGCAGTTTGAGGTTGGAGTCCGGCTACACCTTC,CASSLRLESGYTF
.,TRBD1,TRBJ1-4,TRBV10-3,TGTGCCATCAGTAGCCCCGGGACAGGGGTCGGAAAACTGTTTTTT,CAISSPGTGVGKLFF
.,TRBD1,TRBJ2-7,TRBV6-5,TGTGCCAGCAGACGTACAGGGGGACTTTCTGGCGAGCAGTACTTC,CASRRTGGLSGEQYF
.,TRBD1,TRBJ2-7,TRBV18,TGTGCCAGCTCACCAAACAGGGGAACCGACGAGCAGTACTTC,CASSPNRGTDEQYF
.,.,TRBJ1-5,TRBV28,TGTGCCAGCAGTCCCGGGAGGAGGGGGAATCAGCCCCAGCATTTT,CASSPGRRGNQPQHF
.,TRBD1,TRBJ1-4,TRBV6-4,TGTGCCAGCAGTGACTCGACAGGGGTCTCAAGTGAAAAACTGTTTTTT,CASSDSTGVSSEKLFF
.,TRBD1,TRBJ1-3,TRBV4-1,TGCGCCAGCAGCCACGACAGGGGGTCTGGAAACACCATATATTTT,CASSHDRGSGNTIYF
.,TRBD1,TRBJ2-5,TRBV4-3,TGCGCCAGCAGCCAAGATCTGCTCAGGACAGGGGCCGAGACCCAGTACTTC,CASSQDLLRTGAETQYF
.,.,TRBJ1-5,TRBV30,TGTGCCTGGAGCTCAGGGTTGGATCAGCCCCAGCATTTT,CAWSSGLDQPQHF
.,TRBD1,TRBJ2-7,TRBV28,TGTGCCAGCAGCGGCCCCGGCAGGGGGCTCGAGCAGTACTTC,CASSGPGRGLEQYF
.,.,TRBJ1-5,TRBV30,TGTGCCTGGAGTGGGGCTAGCAATCAGCCCCAGCATTTT,CAWSGASNQPQHF
once,.,TRBJ2-1,TRBV7-9,TGTGCCAGCAGCTTAGGCGGCGCAGCCCTTCTGTTCTTC,CASSLGGAALLFF
.,TRBD1,TRBJ2-2,TRBV9,TGTGCCAGCAGCTCCACAGGGGGCTATATCGGGGAGCTGTTTTTT,CASSSTGGYIGELFF
.,.,TRBJ2-1,TRBV5-4,TGTGCCAGCAGCTCGAAACTAGCGGACAGGGGTAATGAGCAGTTCTTC,CASSSKLADRGNEQFF
.,TRBD2,TRBJ2-7,TRBV7-2,TGTGCCAGCACCCCAGCGGGGAGTTACGAGCAGTACTTC,CASTPAGSYEQYF
.,.,TRBJ2-7,TRBV28,TGTGCCAGCAGTTTATCCCCCCGCTACGAGCAGTACTTC,CASSLSPRYEQYF
.,.,TRBJ1-1,TRBV11-3,TGTGCCAGCAGCTTCACAGGGTCGGGCACTGAAGCTTTCTTT,CASSFTGSGTEAFF
.,TRBD1,TRBJ2-7,TRBV7-3,TGTGCCAGCAGCTTAAACGGACCATCGACAGGGATCGTGTACGAGCAGTACTTC,CASSLNGPSTGIVYEQYF
.,.,TRBJ1-1,TRBV5-5,TGTGCCAGCAGCTTGGGCGGTTACGACACTGAAGCTTTCTTT,CASSLGGYDTEAFF
.,.,TRBJ2-7,TRBV5-1,TGCGCCAGCAGCTTTGCAAGCCCGACCTACGAGCAGTACTTC,CASSFASPTYEQYF
.,.,TRBJ2-3,TRBV9,TGTGCCAGCAGCCTCCGGTCCTCGGATACGCAGTATTTT,CASSLRSSDTQYF
.,.,TRBJ2-7,TRBV28,TGTGCCAGCCGAGGCGGGGCCCCACTCTACGAGCAGTACTTC,CASRGGAPLYEQYF
.,TRBD2,TRBJ2-2,TRBV30,TGTGCCTGGCGAGGACTAGCGAGTAACACCGGGGAGCTGTTTTTT,CAWRGLASNTGELFF
.,TRBD1,TRBJ1-5,TRBV6-6,TGTGCCAGCAACGATGACAGGGCTGTCGGTCAGCCCCAGCATTTT,CASNDDRAVGQPQHF
few,.,TRBJ2-3,TRBV6-4,TGTGCCAGCAGTGCGGAGGCTTACACAGATACGCAGTATTTT,CASSAEAYTDTQYF
.,TRBD1,TRBJ2-5,TRBV4-1,TGCGCCAGTACGCCGGGACAGGGTGTGGCACAAGAGACCCAGTACTTC,CASTPGQGVAQETQYF
few,.,TRBJ1-1,TRBV7-3,TGTGCCAGCAGCCCGCCGGGGGGGCCGAACACTGAAGCTTTCTTT,CASSPPGGPNTEAFF
.,.,TRBJ2-2,TRBV7-2,TGTGCCAGCACCAATGGGGGAACAGGGAGGGTCACCGGGGAGCTGTTTTTT,CASTNGGTGRVTGELFF
.,.,TRBJ2-3,TRBV19,TGTGCCAGTAGTATCTTCTACACAGATACGCAGTATTTT,CASSIFYTDTQYF
.,.,TRBJ2-7,TRBV6-1,TGTGCCAGCAGTACTGGGGGGACGGCGGGATACGAGCAGTACTTC,CASSTGGTAGYEQYF
.,.,TRBJ1-2,TRBV27,TGTGCCAGCAGTTTATCGGCAGGCGCAGCGGGTCTCTATGGCTACACCTTC,CASSLSAGAAGLYGYTF
few,.,TRBJ1-2,TRBV7-2,TGTGCCAGCAGCCCCGAACTATCCCCTGGCTACACCTTC,CASSPELSPGYTF
.,.,TRBJ1-1,TRBV7-9,TGTTCCAGCAGCTTAGTAGGGGTTCCCACTGAAGCTTTCTTT,CSSSLVGVPTEAFF
.,.,TRBJ2-1,TRBV4-3,TGCGCCAGCAGCCAAGAGGCCAATGAGCAGTTCTTC,CASSQEANEQFF
once,.,TRBJ1-1,TRBV19,TGTGCCAGTAGTACGCGGACAGAGACTGAAGCTTTCTTT,CASSTRTETEAFF
.,.,TRBJ2-7,TRBV21-1,TGTGCCAGCAGCAAAGGGGGGACTAGCGGGAGGCGTGAGCAGTACTTC,CASSKGGTSGRREQYF
.,TRBD1,TRBJ1-6,TRBV15,TGTGCCACCTCAGGGGGTCGTTCACCCCTCCACTTT,CATSGGRSPLHF
.,TRBD2,TRBJ2-3,TRBV11-2,TGTGCCAGCAGCTTACGTCAGCGGGGGGCGGCAGATACGCAGTATTTT,CASSLRQRGAADTQYF
.,.,TRBJ1-4,TRBV19,TGTGCCAGTAGTCTTGGGAGTGCAACTAATGAAAAACTGTTTTTT,CASSLGSATNEKLFF